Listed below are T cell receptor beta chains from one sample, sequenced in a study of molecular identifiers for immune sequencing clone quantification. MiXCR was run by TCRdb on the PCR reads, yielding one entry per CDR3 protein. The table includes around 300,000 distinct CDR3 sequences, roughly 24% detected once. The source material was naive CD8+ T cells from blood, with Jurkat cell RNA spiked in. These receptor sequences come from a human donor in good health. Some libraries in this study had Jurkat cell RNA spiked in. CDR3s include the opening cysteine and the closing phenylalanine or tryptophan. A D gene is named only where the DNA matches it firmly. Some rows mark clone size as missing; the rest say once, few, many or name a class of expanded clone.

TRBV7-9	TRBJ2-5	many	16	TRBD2	CASSSISGSQQETQYF	TGTGCCAGCAGCTCGATAAGCGGGAGCCAGCAAGAGACCCAGTACTTC
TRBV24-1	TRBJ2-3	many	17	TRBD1	CATSSKQGEMTVDTQYF	TGTGCCACCAGTTCCAAACAGGGGGAGATGACCGTGGATACGCAGTATTTT
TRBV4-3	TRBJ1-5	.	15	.	CASSQGVHSNQPQHF	TGCGCCAGCAGCCAAGGGGTCCATAGCAATCAGCCCCAGCATTTT
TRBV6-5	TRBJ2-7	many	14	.	CASSTAGYSYEQYF	TGTGCCAGCAGCACCGCAGGGTACTCCTACGAGCAGTACTTC
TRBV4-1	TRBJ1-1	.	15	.	CASSQGPNYVRGAFF	TGCGCCAGCAGCCAAGGACCCAATTACGTGCGAGGGGCTTTCTTT
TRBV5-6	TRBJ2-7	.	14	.	CASTPGGDAYEQYF	TGTGCCAGCACCCCAGGGGGGGACGCCTACGAGCAGTACTTC
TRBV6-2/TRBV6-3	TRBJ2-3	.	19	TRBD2	CASSYLVTSGGPSTDTQYF	TGTGCCAGCAGTTATCTCGTTACTAGCGGGGGCCCTAGCACAGATACGCAGTATTTT
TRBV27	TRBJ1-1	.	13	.	CASSLGQATETFF	TGTGCCAGCAGTTTGGGGCAGGCTACTGAAACTTTCTTT
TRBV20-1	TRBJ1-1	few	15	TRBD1	CSARGIWPGGTEAFF	TGCAGTGCTAGAGGGATTTGGCCAGGGGGCACTGAAGCTTTCTTT
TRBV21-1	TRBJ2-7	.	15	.	CASSKSQSQAYEQYF	TGTGCCAGCAGCAAATCACAGAGTCAGGCCTACGAGCAGTACTTC
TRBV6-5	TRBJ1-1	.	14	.	CASSYAGSGTEAVF	TGTGCCAGCAGTTACGCCGGGAGCGGCACTGAAGCTGTCTTT
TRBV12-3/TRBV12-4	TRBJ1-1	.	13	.	CASSPLGGAEAFF	TGTGCCAGCAGTCCCCTTGGGGGGGCTGAAGCTTTCTTT
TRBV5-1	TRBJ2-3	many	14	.	CASSLADTRDTQYF	TGCGCCAGCAGCTTGGCAGATACGAGAGATACGCAGTATTTT
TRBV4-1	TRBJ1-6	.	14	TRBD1	CAGSQETGNSPLHF	TGCGCCGGCAGCCAAGAGACAGGGAATTCACCCCTCCACTTT
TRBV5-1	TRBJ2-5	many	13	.	CASSGEDQETQYF	TGCGCCAGCAGCGGGGAGGATCAAGAGACCCAGTACTTC
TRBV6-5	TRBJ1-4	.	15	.	CASSYYLTTNEKLFF	TGTGCCAGCAGTTACTATCTTACCACTAATGAAAAACTGTTTTTT
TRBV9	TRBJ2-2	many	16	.	CASSVGGTTNTGELFF	TGTGCCAGCAGCGTAGGAGGGACAACGAACACCGGGGAGCTGTTTTTT
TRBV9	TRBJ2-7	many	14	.	CASSVGSSGYEQYF	TGTGCCAGCAGCGTTGGGTCCTCTGGATACGAGCAGTACTTC
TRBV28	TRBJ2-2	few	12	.	CASRSYTGELFF	TGTGCCAGCAGATCTTACACCGGGGAGCTGTTTTTT
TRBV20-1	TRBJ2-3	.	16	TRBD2	CIVRIVERERTDTQYF	TGCATTGTCCGGATCGTGGAGCGGGAGCGCACAGATACGCAGTATTTT
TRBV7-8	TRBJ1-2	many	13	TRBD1	CASSTGQGNGYTF	TGTGCCAGCAGCACGGGACAGGGGAACGGCTACACCTTC
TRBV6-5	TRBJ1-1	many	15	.	CASSYSAGVNTEAFF	TGTGCCAGCAGTTACTCCGCCGGCGTGAACACTGAAGCTTTCTTT
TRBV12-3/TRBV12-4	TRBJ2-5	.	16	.	CASSSRGSRSAETQYF	TGTGCCAGCAGTTCCCGAGGATCCAGGTCAGCGGAGACCCAGTACTTC
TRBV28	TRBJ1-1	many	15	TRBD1	CASSPHRGVNTEAFF	TGTGCCAGCAGTCCACACAGGGGGGTGAACACTGAAGCTTTCTTT
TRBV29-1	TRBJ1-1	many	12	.	CSVDGAVSEAFF	TGCAGCGTTGACGGGGCTGTCAGTGAAGCTTTCTTT